The clone carrying this T cell receptor (beta chain) has more than one count but fewer than ten. The CDR3 spans 11 residues. Trimming removed 4 bases from V and 7 bases from J, with 8 bases in between. Per germline, CDR1 SGHTA and CDR2 FQGNSA. This entry comes from a study of T-cell reconstitution after alpha-beta-depleted transplantation in children. Unique molecular identifiers were incorporated into the prepared TCRbeta library. TCRdb independently ran MiXCR on the PCR reads; one entry per CDR3 protein. The table includes about 90,000 distinct CDR3 sequences, 15% to 19% detected once. The receptor comes from a male patient between 2 and 15 years old who had a stem cell transplant for acute lymphoblastic leukemia, so the T cells may come from the graft donor. The starting material was PBMCs, mostly from graft donor cells, obtained 180 days after TCRalphabeta/CD19-depleted stem cell transplant. The gene calls are TRBV7-2 and TRBJ2-7; a possible D gene is TRBD2 (5 bases). CDR3 sequence reads: CASSWSGEQYF. In DNA form, the CDR3 reads TGTGCCAGCAGCTGGAGCGGTGAGCAGTACTTC.